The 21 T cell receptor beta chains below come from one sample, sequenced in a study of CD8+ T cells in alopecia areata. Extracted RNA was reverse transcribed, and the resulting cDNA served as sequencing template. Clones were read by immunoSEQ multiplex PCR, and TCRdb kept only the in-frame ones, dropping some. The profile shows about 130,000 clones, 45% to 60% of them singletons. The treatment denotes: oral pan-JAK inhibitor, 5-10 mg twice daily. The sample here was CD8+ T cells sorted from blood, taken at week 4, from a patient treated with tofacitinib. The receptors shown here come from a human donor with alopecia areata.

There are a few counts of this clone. In nucleotides, the CDR3 is TGTGCCAGCAGCCTGCGGCTTTATGGCTACACCTTC. Its translation is CASSLRLYGYTF. The chain recombines TRBV5-4 with TRBJ1-2; no reliable D call. Between the trimmed V and J ends, which lost 4 bases and 5 bases, there was a span of 9 bases. CDR3 length: 12 amino acids. In germline, CDR1 is SGHNT, CDR2 YYREEE (reference sequence).

The CDR3 region is CAWSSGVNTGELFF. The CDR3 bases are TGTGCCTGGAGTAGCGGGGTAAACACCGGGGAGCTGTTTTTT. The genes are TRBV30 and TRBJ2-2, with TRBD2 matching 7 bases. Germline trimming cut 2 bases from V and 2 bases from J; bases unmatched to any gene: 2. This CDR3 comprises 14 residues. Germline CDR1 reads GTSNPN; CDR2 reads SVGIG (reference sequence).

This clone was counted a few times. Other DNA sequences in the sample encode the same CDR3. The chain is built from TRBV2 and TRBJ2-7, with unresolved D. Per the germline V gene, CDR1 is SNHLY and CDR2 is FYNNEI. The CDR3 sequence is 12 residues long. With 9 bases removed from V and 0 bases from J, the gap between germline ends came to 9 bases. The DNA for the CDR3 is TGTGCCAGTTCTGACGACTCCTACGAGCAGTACTTC. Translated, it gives CASSDDSYEQYF.

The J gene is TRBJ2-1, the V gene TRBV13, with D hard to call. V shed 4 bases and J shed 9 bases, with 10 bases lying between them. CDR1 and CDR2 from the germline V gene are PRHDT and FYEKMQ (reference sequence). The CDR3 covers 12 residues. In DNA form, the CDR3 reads TGTGCCAGCAGCTCGAGTGCTTCTGAGCAGTTCTTC. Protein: CASSSSASEQFF.

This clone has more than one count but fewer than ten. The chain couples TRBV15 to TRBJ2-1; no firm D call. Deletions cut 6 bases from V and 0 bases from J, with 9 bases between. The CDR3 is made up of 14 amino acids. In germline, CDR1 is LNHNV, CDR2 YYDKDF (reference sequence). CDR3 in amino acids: CATRGRDSYNEQFF. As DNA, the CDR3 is TGTGCCACCAGAGGTAGGGACTCCTACAATGAGCAGTTCTTC.

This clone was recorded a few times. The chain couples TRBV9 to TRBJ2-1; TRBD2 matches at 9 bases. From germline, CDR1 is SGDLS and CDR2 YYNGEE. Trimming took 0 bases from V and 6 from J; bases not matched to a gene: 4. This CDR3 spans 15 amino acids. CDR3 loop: CASSVVSGGLNEQFF. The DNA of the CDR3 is TGTGCCAGCAGCGTAGTTAGCGGGGGACTCAATGAGCAGTTCTTC.

CDR3 protein: CATSTRTSQETQYF. CDR3 nucleotide sequence: TGTGCCACCAGCACCCGGACTAGTCAAGAGACCCAGTACTTC. V and J are TRBV15 and TRBJ2-5; 7 bases agree with TRBD2. The V and J ends lost 4 bases and 2 bases, in that order; junction bases with no gene match: 4. Germline V gives CDR1 LNHNV, CDR2 YYDKDF (reference sequence). The CDR3 length is 14 residues. Looking up the rest from reference TRBV15 and TRBJ2-5 gives the full variable domain: DAMVIQNPRYQVTQFGKPVTLSCSQTLNHNVMYWYQQKSSQAPKLLFHYYDKDFNNEADTPDNFQSRRPNTSFCFLDIRSPGLGDTAMYLCATSTRTSQETQYFGPGTRLLVL.

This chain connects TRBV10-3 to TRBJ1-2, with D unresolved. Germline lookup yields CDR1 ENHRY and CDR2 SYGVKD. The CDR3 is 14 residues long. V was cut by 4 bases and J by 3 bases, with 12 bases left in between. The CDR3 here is CAISAFSTDYGYTF. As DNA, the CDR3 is TGTGCCATCAGTGCTTTCTCGACCGACTATGGCTACACCTTC.

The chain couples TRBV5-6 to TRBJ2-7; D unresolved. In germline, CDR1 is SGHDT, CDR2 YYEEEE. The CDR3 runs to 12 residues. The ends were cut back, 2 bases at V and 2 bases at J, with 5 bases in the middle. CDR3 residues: CASSFSTYEQYF. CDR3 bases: TGTGCCAGCAGCTTCTCTACCTACGAGCAGTACTTC.

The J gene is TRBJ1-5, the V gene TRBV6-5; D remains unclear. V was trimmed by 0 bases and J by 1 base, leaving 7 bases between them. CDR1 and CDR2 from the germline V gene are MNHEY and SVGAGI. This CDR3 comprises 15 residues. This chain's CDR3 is CASSYSPESNQPQHF. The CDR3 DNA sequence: TGTGCCAGCAGTTACTCACCAGAGAGCAATCAGCCCCAGCATTTT.

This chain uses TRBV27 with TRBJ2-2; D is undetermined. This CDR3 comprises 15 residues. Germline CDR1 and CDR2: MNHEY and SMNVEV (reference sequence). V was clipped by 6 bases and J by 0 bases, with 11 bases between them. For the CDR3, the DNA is TGTGCCAGCAGCCCACTGAAAGCGAACACCGGGGAGCTGTTTTTT. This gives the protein CASSPLKANTGELFF.

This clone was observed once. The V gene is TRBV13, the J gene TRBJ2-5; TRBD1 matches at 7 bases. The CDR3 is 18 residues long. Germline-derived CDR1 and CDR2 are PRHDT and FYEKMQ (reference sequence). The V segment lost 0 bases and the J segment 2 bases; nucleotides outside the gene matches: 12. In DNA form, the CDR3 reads TGTGCCAGCAGCTTAGGCCCTCATAAGGGGACAGCACAAGAGACCCAGTACTTC. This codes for CASSLGPHKGTAQETQYF.

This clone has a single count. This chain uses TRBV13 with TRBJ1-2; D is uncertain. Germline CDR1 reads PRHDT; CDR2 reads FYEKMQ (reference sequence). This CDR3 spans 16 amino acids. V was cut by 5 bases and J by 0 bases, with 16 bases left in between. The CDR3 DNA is TGTGCCAGCAGCGACACACAGACACCTCCTAACTATGGCTACACCTTC. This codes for CASSDTQTPPNYGYTF.

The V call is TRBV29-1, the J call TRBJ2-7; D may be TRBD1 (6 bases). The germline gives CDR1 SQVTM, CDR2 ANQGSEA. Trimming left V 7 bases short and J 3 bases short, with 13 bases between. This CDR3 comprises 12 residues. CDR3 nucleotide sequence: TGCAGCGCCGGACAGAAATTCTACGAGCAGTACTTC. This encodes CSAGQKFYEQYF.

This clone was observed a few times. CDR3 protein: CSGLRETTDTQYF. The CDR3, as DNA: TGCAGCGGACTACGCGAAACGACAGATACGCAGTATTTT. The chain joins TRBV29-1 to TRBJ2-3; TRBD2 is a possible D gene (5 bases). This CDR3 spans 13 amino acids. Looked up from germline, CDR1 is SQVTM and CDR2 is ANQGSEA. The germline V and J ends were trimmed by 7 bases and 3 bases, with 14 bases remaining between them.

CDR3 residues: CASSGTSGNNRELFF. The CDR3 DNA follows: TGCGCCAGCAGCGGCACTAGCGGGAATAACCGGGAGCTGTTTTTT. The chain has TRBV5-1 and TRBJ2-2; 10 nucleotides agree with TRBD2. The length of the CDR3 is 15 residues. V was pared by 4 bases and J by 9 bases, with 9 bases of the junction left unmatched. From germline, CDR1 is SGHRS and CDR2 YFSETQ.

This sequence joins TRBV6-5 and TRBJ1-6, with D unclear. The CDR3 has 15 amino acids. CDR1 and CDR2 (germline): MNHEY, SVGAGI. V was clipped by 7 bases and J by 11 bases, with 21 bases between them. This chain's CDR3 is CASNPGVAGRAPLHF. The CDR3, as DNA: TGTGCCAGCAATCCTGGGGTGGCAGGTCGTGCACCCCTCCACTTT.

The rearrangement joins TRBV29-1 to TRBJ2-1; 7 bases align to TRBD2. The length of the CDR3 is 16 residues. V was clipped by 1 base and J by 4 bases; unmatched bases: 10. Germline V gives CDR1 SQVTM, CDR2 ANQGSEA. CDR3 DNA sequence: TGCAGCGTTGAAGCCACCAGCGGGGAGGCATACAATGAGCAGTTCTTC. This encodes CSVEATSGEAYNEQFF.

CDR3 bases: TGTGCCAGCATCTTGGGGGCTTACCACGAGCAGTACTTC. Protein sequence: CASILGAYHEQYF. This chain links TRBV2 with TRBJ2-5, with a possible D match to TRBD1 (6 bases). The end of the DNA fits TRBJ2-7 better, so the J call may be wrong. Germline V gene lookup returns CDR1 SNHLY and CDR2 FYNNEI. The CDR3 has 13 amino acids.

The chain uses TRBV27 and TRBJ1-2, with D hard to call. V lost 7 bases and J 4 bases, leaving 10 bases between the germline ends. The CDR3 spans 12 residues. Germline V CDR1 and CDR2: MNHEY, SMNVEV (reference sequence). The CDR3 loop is CASMKGGYGYTF. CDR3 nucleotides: TGTGCCAGCATGAAAGGCGGCTATGGCTACACCTTC.

The CDR3, as DNA: TGCGCCAGCAGCCAAGATCTTGAGTCAATAAGTAGGGAGACCCAGTACTTC. This translates into CASSQDLESISRETQYF. The chain couples TRBV4-3 to TRBJ2-5; unclear D gene. Germline V gene lookup returns CDR1 LGHNA and CDR2 YSLEER. V was cut by 0 bases and J by 5 bases, with 19 bases left in between. CDR3 length equals 17 residues.